Below, 30 T cell receptor beta chains from the same sample are listed, as sequenced in a study of cytomegalovirus exposure and HLA in healthy donors. The PCR employed 60 Vbeta primers together with 13 Jbeta primers. This table comes from immunoSEQ multiplex PCR, and its TCRdb copy is limited to in-frame clones, with some not included. The data contain 150,000 to 200,000 clones, roughly 80% of them seen just once; the ten biggest clones take up less than 2.5%. The material sequenced was PBMCs. Source of these receptors: a middle-aged man in good health and CMV-seropositive.

The rearrangement joins TRBV6-1 to TRBJ1-1, with 7 bases aligning to TRBD1. Germline lookup yields CDR1 MNHNS and CDR2 SASEGT. The CDR3 consists of 15 residues. V trimming: 3 bases; J trimming: 0 bases; junction bases outside the gene matches: 4. CDR3 amino acids: CASSDRTGLNTEAFF. The CDR3 DNA reads TGTGCCAGCAGTGACCGGACAGGTTTGAACACTGAAGCTTTCTTT.

CDR3 bases: TGTGCCAGCAGCTTAGACAGATACCCAACTAATGAAAAACTGTTTTTT. Amino acid sequence: CASSLDRYPTNEKLFF. The V gene is TRBV7-9, the J gene TRBJ1-4; D uncertain. With 1 base removed from V and 0 bases from J, the gap between germline ends came to 9 bases. The CDR3 consists of 16 residues. CDR1 is SEHNR and CDR2 is FQNEAQ in the germline V gene (reference sequence).

The genes are TRBV27 and TRBJ2-7, with 8 positions matching TRBD1. Per germline, CDR1 MNHEY and CDR2 SMNVEV (reference sequence). The V segment lost 2 bases and the J segment 4 bases; nucleotides outside the gene matches: 4. CDR3 length equals 14 residues. The CDR3 nucleotides are TGTGCCAGCAGTTTAGGACAGGGTTTTTACGAGCAGTACTTC. Protein product: CASSLGQGFYEQYF.

The chain joins TRBV5-5 to TRBJ1-3, with 8 bases matching TRBD1. J was trimmed by 2 bases and V by 7 bases; bases with no gene match: 8. Germline V gene lookup returns CDR1 SGHKS and CDR2 YYEKEE (reference sequence). This CDR3 has 15 residues. CDR3 amino acids: CASELQGAPGNTIYF. For the CDR3, the DNA is TGTGCCAGCGAATTGCAGGGGGCGCCTGGAAACACCATATATTTT.

The rearrangement uses TRBV9 and TRBJ2-3; 8 bases line up with TRBD2. There are 15 residues in the CDR3. Germline V gene sequence: CDR1 SGDLS, CDR2 YYNGEE. The junction had 7 bases not matched to a gene; V was cut back by 3 bases and J by 4 bases. CDR3 nucleotide sequence: TGTGCCAGCAGCGACGGGGGGGCTCGATCAGATACGCAGTATTTT. Its protein product is CASSDGGARSDTQYF.

The chain recombines TRBV5-5 with TRBJ1-3; the D is unclear. Germline CDR1 and CDR2: SGHKS and YYEKEE (reference sequence). The CDR3 length is 14 residues. Trimming cost V 4 bases and J 0 bases, with 8 bases left between them. The CDR3, as DNA: TGTGCCAGCAGCCAGACAAGCTCTGGAAACACCATATATTTT. Amino acids: CASSQTSSGNTIYF.

The CDR3 is CASSWGGALTNTGELFF. In DNA form, the CDR3 reads TGTGCCAGCAGCTGGGGGGGGGCCCTAACGAACACCGGGGAGCTGTTTTTT. This sequence joins TRBV5-6 and TRBJ2-2; D is possibly TRBD2 (7 bases). The CDR3 consists of 17 residues. Germline CDR1 SGHDT, CDR2 YYEEEE. V was trimmed by 3 bases and J by 0 bases, leaving 15 bases between them.

As regards this clone: The sample holds other DNA sequences that translate to the same CDR3. This chain links TRBV29-1 with TRBJ1-5; D gene unclear. Germline CDR1 reads SQVTM; CDR2 reads ANQGSEA. This CDR3 has 13 amino acids. Trimming took 4 bases from V and 0 from J, leaving 7 bases between them. The CDR3 DNA reads as TGCAGCGTTGGAGAATATAGCAATCAGCCCCAGCATTTT. Its translation is CSVGEYSNQPQHF.

The V gene is TRBV27, the J gene TRBJ1-2, with D possibly matching TRBD1 (6 bases). V lost 4 bases to trimming and J lost 4 bases, with 16 bases between them. Germline CDR1 is MNHEY and CDR2 is SMNVEV (reference sequence). The CDR3 extends over 15 amino acids. CDR3 DNA: TGTGCCAGCAGTTCGCCGATCAGGGGTGGCTATGGCTACACCTTC. Amino acid sequence: CASSSPIRGGYGYTF.

CDR3 DNA sequence: TGCGCCAGCAGTGGGCTAGCGGGGGCCTTCTTCTACGAGCAGTACTTC. This translates into CASSGLAGAFFYEQYF. V and J are TRBV10-2 and TRBJ2-7; 10 bases match TRBD2. V lost 4 bases to trimming and J lost 3 bases; unmatched junction nucleotides: 9. The CDR3 runs to 16 residues. The germline gives CDR1 WSHSY, CDR2 SAAADI.

This clone was found a few times. The chain couples TRBV10-2 to TRBJ2-2; possible D gene TRBD1, 6 bases. The V end was cut by 3 bases, the J end by 3 bases, with 17 bases between. The CDR3 has 17 amino acids. Germline V gene sequence: CDR1 WSHSY, CDR2 SAAADI. CDR3: CASSDLPTGFYTGELFF. CDR3 coding DNA: TGCGCCAGCAGTGACCTACCGACAGGATTTTACACCGGGGAGCTGTTTTTT.

This clone was detected only a few times. This rearrangement joins TRBV5-4 to TRBJ2-3, with D hard to call. V lost 0 bases and J lost 3, with 5 bases in between. CDR1 is SGHNT and CDR2 is YYREEE in the germline V gene (reference sequence). The CDR3 sequence is 13 residues long. CDR3 region: CASSLERTDTQYF. The DNA of the CDR3 is TGTGCCAGCAGCTTGGAGCGAACAGATACGCAGTATTTT. The variable domain in full, with the rest retrieved from reference TRBV5-4 and TRBJ2-3, is ETGVTQSPTHLIKTRGQQVTLRCSSQSGHNTVSWYQQALGQGPQFIFQYYREEENGRGNFPPRFSGLQFPNYSSELNVNALELDDSALYLCASSLERTDTQYFGPGTRLTVL.

CDR3 protein: CASSARIGTDTQYF. CDR3 coding DNA: TGTGCCAGCAGCGCGCGAATTGGCACAGATACGCAGTATTTT. The chain uses TRBV5-4 and TRBJ2-3; D remains unclear. V lost 4 bases and J 1 base, leaving 10 bases between the germline ends. The CDR3 runs 14 residues. Germline CDR1 SGHNT, CDR2 YYREEE (reference sequence).

The sample holds a few counts of this clone. The gene calls are TRBV2 and TRBJ1-1; the match to TRBD1 covers 7 bases. The CDR3 runs 15 residues. The germline gives CDR1 SNHLY, CDR2 FYNNEI. With 5 bases clipped from V and 10 bases from J, the junction kept 16 bases outside the gene matches. The CDR3 is CASSTTPGTAGGAFF. The CDR3 region has the DNA TGTGCCAGCAGTACTACCCCCGGGACAGCGGGGGGAGCTTTCTTT.

The genes are TRBV25-1 and TRBJ2-7, with TRBD2 matching over 7 bases. Looked up from germline, CDR1 is MGHDK and CDR2 is SYGVNS. This CDR3 spans 15 amino acids. With 1 base clipped from V and 6 bases from J, the junction kept 9 bases outside the gene matches. The CDR3 here is CASSEWGGKSSEQYF. The DNA of the CDR3 is TGTGCCAGCAGTGAATGGGGGGGGAAATCTTCCGAGCAGTACTTC.

The chain has TRBV5-1 and TRBJ2-5; 8 bases line up with TRBD1. There are 15 residues in the CDR3. The germline gives CDR1 SGHRS, CDR2 YFSETQ. V dropped 3 bases and J dropped 1; count of bases not matched to a gene: 5. In DNA, the CDR3 is TGCGCCAGCAGCTCGTACAGGGGGGTCCAAGAGACCCAGTACTTC. Residues: CASSSYRGVQETQYF.

This chain uses TRBV19 with TRBJ1-2, with D possibly matching TRBD1 (6 bases). CDR1 is LNHDA, CDR2 SQIVND, per germline (reference sequence). Deletions cut 7 bases from V and 2 bases from J, with 11 bases between. The CDR3 consists of 13 residues. The CDR3 spells CASNRGANYGYTF. The CDR3 DNA reads TGTGCCAGTAACCGGGGGGCGAACTATGGCTACACCTTC.

The chain uses TRBV4-3 and TRBJ2-5; 10 bases are shared with TRBD2. Per the germline V gene, CDR1 is LGHNA and CDR2 is YSLEER. V lost 4 bases to trimming and J lost 0 bases; unmatched junction nucleotides: 8. The CDR3 loop spans 17 amino acids. DNA for the CDR3: TGCGCCAGCAGCCCAGGTCTACTAGCGGGGCACCAAGAGACCCAGTACTTC. Translated, it gives CASSPGLLAGHQETQYF.

This clone has a single count. The chain uses TRBV4-1 and TRBJ1-5; D is unresolved. The CDR3 is 16 amino acids. Trimming cost V 0 bases and J 2 bases, with 11 bases left between them. Looked up from germline, CDR1 is MGHRA and CDR2 is YSYEKL. CDR3 in DNA: TGCGCCAGCAGCCAAGACGCGGTACGGGGCAATCAGCCCCAGCATTTT. This gives the protein CASSQDAVRGNQPQHF.

V is TRBV10-1 and J is TRBJ2-2, with D possibly being TRBD2 (6 bases). The length of the CDR3 is 16 residues. Germline values: CDR1 WNHNN, CDR2 SYGVQD (reference sequence). V was cut by 0 bases and J by 1 base, with 9 bases left in between. The CDR3 DNA is TGCGCCAGCAGTGAGTCAGGCGGGATGAACACCGGGGAGCTGTTTTTT. This translates into CASSESGGMNTGELFF.

V gene TRBV7-2 combines with J gene TRBJ2-1; 11 nucleotides line up with TRBD1. CDR1 and CDR2 from the germline V gene are SGHTA and FQGNSA. The CDR3 is 15 residues long. V lost 11 bases, J lost 0 bases, and 6 bases stayed unmatched. The CDR3 is CALGQGEGSYNEQFF. The CDR3 DNA sequence: TGTGCCCTGGGACAGGGGGAGGGCTCCTACAATGAGCAGTTCTTC.

V is TRBV9 and J is TRBJ1-3, with 7 nucleotides matching TRBD1. Trimming removed 7 bases from V and 4 bases from J; junction bases left unmatched: 11. The CDR3 consists of 15 residues. The germline V gene encodes CDR1 SGDLS and CDR2 YYNGEE. CDR3 bases: TGTGCCAGCGACGAGGGACAGCGAGGGGGAAACACCATATATTTT. Its protein is CASDEGQRGGNTIYF. Looking up the rest from reference TRBV9 and TRBJ1-3 gives the full variable domain: DSGVTQTPKHLITATGQRVTLRCSPRSGDLSVYWYQQSLDQGLQFLIQYYNGEERAKGNILERFSAQQFPDLHSELNLSSLELGDSALYFCASDEGQRGGNTIYFGEGSWLTVV.

The chain is built from TRBV9 and TRBJ2-3, with 8 bases aligning to TRBD2. The CDR3 totals 15 residues. Unmatched junction bases numbered 7, after V lost 3 bases and J lost 4 bases. In germline, CDR1 is SGDLS, CDR2 YYNGEE. The CDR3 region is CASSEKAGGPDTQYF. The DNA for the CDR3 is TGTGCCAGCAGCGAGAAGGCGGGGGGCCCAGATACGCAGTATTTT.

This clone is classed as large. The chain couples TRBV7-2 to TRBJ1-2; 10 bases line up with TRBD1. The CDR3 has 13 residues. CDR1 and CDR2 from the germline V gene are SGHTA and FQGNSA. Trimming took 3 bases from V and 8 from J; bases not matched to a gene: 3. In DNA, the CDR3 is TGTGCCAGCAGCTTGGGACAGGGGTGGGGCTACACCTTC. Translated, it gives CASSLGQGWGYTF.

CDR3 loop: CASSHGGPQAFF. As DNA, the CDR3 is TGCGCCAGCAGCCACGGAGGGCCCCAAGCTTTCTTT. The chain carries TRBV4-3 and TRBJ1-1; D not certain. CDR3 length: 12 residues. Germline V gene data show CDR1 as LGHNA and CDR2 as YSLEER. The ends were cut back, 3 bases at V and 9 bases at J, with 11 bases in the middle.

The rearrangement links TRBV5-5 to TRBJ2-1; 9 positions match TRBD2. There are 15 residues in the CDR3. Germline V gives CDR1 SGHKS, CDR2 YYEKEE (reference sequence). The V and J ends lost 1 base and 3 bases, in that order; junction bases with no gene match: 2. In nucleotides, the CDR3 is TGTGCCAGCAGCTTGTTAGCGGGGGTCTACAATGAGCAGTTCTTC. Translated: CASSLLAGVYNEQFF.

This chain links TRBV6-5 with TRBJ2-5; TRBD2 agrees at 7 bases. The better agreement between TRBJ2-7 and the DNA end casts doubt on the J call. Germline lookup yields CDR1 MNHEY and CDR2 SVGAGI. The CDR3 extends over 15 amino acids. CDR3: CASRDVAGHPYEQYF. DNA for the CDR3: TGTGCCAGCAGGGATGTAGCGGGCCATCCCTACGAGCAGTACTTC.

The chain has TRBV11-3 and TRBJ1-1; unclear D gene. CDR1 is SGHNT and CDR2 is YENEEA in the germline V gene. This CDR3 is 15 amino acids long. Trimming removed 0 bases from V and 1 base from J, with 9 bases in between. The CDR3 DNA follows: TGTGCCAGCAGCTTAGACCCCGCCAGGAACACTGAAGCTTTCTTT. Amino acids: CASSLDPARNTEAFF.

The V call is TRBV7-2, the J call TRBJ1-2; 8 positions match TRBD1. This CDR3 is built from 14 residues. Looked up from germline, CDR1 is SGHTA and CDR2 is FQGNSA. V shed 5 bases, J shed 4 bases, and the junction held 6 bases outside the gene matches. The CDR3: CASSPTGEGYGYTF. In nucleotides, the CDR3 is TGTGCCAGCAGCCCGACAGGGGAAGGCTATGGCTACACCTTC.

The rearrangement uses TRBV6-5 and TRBJ2-5; 9 positions agree with TRBD2. Germline loops: CDR1 MNHEY, CDR2 SVGAGI. The CDR3 runs to 15 residues. Trimming at V came to 5 bases and at J to 0 bases, leaving 4 bases not matched to a gene. The CDR3 DNA sequence: TGTGCCAGCAGTATAGCGGGGGCCGACCAAGAGACCCAGTACTTC. Its protein product is CASSIAGADQETQYF.